The present entry profiles one TCR beta chain with its context. Its antigen remains unknown. The sample originates from a study of beta chain features in type 1 diabetes. Across the study: On cell yields, gender and age, patients and healthy donors were similar.

Expressed TCRB transcripts were sequenced because the entire RNA isolate underwent reverse transcription. Assay used: immunoSEQ multiplex PCR; TCRdb lists only in-frame clones, some missing. This sample carries about 710,000 clones, 11% to 15% of them seen once, and the ten largest clones take 0.03% to 0.04%. Germline loops: CDR1 SQVTM, CDR2 ANQGSEA. The CDR3 sequence is 13 residues long. Study outcomes and limitations: Moderate but significant shortening of TCRB CDR3s was recorded in all four CD4+ subsets from Type 1 diabetes patients. Across patients, naive, central memory and Treg TCRB repertoires exhibited apparently greater similarity than was observed across healthy donors.

The collection from each donor was one heparinised blood draw averaging around 0.11 L. CD4+ naive, central memory, regulatory and stem cell-like memory subsets were isolated by sorting on CD45RO/CCR7/CD25/CD127/CD95/CD27. Sequenced sample: naive CD4+ T cells from blood. The chain has TRBV29-1 and TRBJ2-5, with TRBD2 matching over 9 bases. The closer fit of TRBJ2-7 to the DNA end suggests the J call may be wrong. The receptor was derived from a man younger than 30 with type 1 diabetes. In DNA, the CDR3 is TGCAGCGTTGCGACTAGCGGTCCCTACGAGCAGTACTTC. Residues: CSVATSGPYEQYF.